A single sample gave rise to the 22 T cell receptor beta chains below, sequenced in a study of response to subunit inactivated influenza vaccine. Using its own MiXCR run on the RT-PCR reads, TCRdb lists one record per CDR3 protein. The sample holds over 400,000 distinct CDR3 sequences, approximately 12% seen once. The input for sequencing was PBMCs from blood, taken 45 days after vaccination. Receptors were obtained from a man aged 50-60 years who received an inactivated influenza vaccine.

There are a few counts of this clonotype. The genes are TRBV6-2 or TRBV6-3 and TRBJ1-5; possibly TRBD1 for D (5 bases). Germline assignment: CDR1 MNHEY and CDR2 SVGEGT. This CDR3 region has 16 residues. Trimming took off 4 bases at V and 3 bases at J, with 16 bases between the two ends. The CDR3, as DNA: TGTGCCAGCAGTTCGGGGCGGAGGAGGTCCAATCAGCCCCAGCATTTT. This sequence encodes CASSSGRRRSNQPQHF.

This clonotype was recorded many times. V and J are TRBV29-1 and TRBJ2-1; D is ambiguous. Germline CDR1 reads SQVTM; CDR2 reads ANQGSEA. The V end was cut by 4 bases, the J end by 0 bases, with 10 bases between. The CDR3 totals 14 residues. The CDR3 DNA reads as TGCAGCGTTGTGGTGGCGAGCTCCTACAATGAGCAGTTCTTC. Encoded protein: CSVVVASSYNEQFF.

The CDR3 nucleotides are TGTGCCAGCAGTTTGGGGACTAGCGGGATCAATGAGCAGTTCTTC. This sequence encodes CASSLGTSGINEQFF. The chain carries TRBV12-3 or TRBV12-4 and TRBJ2-1; 13 bases agree with TRBD2. Trimming at V came to 3 bases and at J to 6 bases, leaving 2 bases not matched to a gene. The CDR3 consists of 15 residues.

There are a few counts of this clonotype. The V and J genes are TRBV12-3 or TRBV12-4 and TRBJ2-5; unclear D gene. The CDR3 is 15 amino acids. The V end was cut by 6 bases, the J end by 4 bases, with 18 bases between. The CDR3, as DNA: TGTGCCAGCAGCGCAACCAATCCCCTTGGAGAGACCCAGTACTTC. Its translation: CASSATNPLGETQYF.

Ten or more counts support this clonotype. V is TRBV12-3 or TRBV12-4 and J is TRBJ1-5; D remains unclear. The CDR3 length is 13 residues. Trimming left V 5 bases short and J 7 bases short, with 12 bases between. The CDR3 loop is CASSPQHKQPQHF. CDR3 DNA sequence: TGTGCCAGCAGTCCCCAACATAAACAGCCCCAGCATTTT.

There are a few counts of this clonotype. The chain is built from TRBV6-5 and TRBJ2-1, with 7 bases matching TRBD2. The V gene end was trimmed by 0 bases and the J gene end by 8 bases; junction bases not matched to a gene: 10. The CDR3 has 16 residues. Germline loops: CDR1 MNHEY, CDR2 SVGAGI. CDR3 loop: CASSYSRTGGDYEQFF. DNA of the CDR3: TGTGCCAGCAGTTACTCCCGGACGGGGGGAGATTATGAGCAGTTCTTC.

This clonotype turned up a few times. This chain uses TRBV20-1 with TRBJ2-7, with D possibly TRBD2 on 7 matching bases. CDR1 is DFQATT and CDR2 is SNEGSKA in the germline V gene (reference sequence). This CDR3 comprises 13 residues. V gave up 6 bases and J gave up 5 bases, with 17 bases separating them. For the CDR3, the DNA is TGCAGTGCCATAGAGTGGGGGGGCGACGAGCAGTACTTC. This encodes CSAIEWGGDEQYF.

This clonotype has a handful of counts. The rearrangement uses TRBV12-3 or TRBV12-4 and TRBJ2-7; 8 bases map to TRBD2. After removal of 3 bases from V and 3 bases from J, the junction contained 7 bases not matched to a gene. CDR3 size: 15 residues. The chain's CDR3 is CASSFFAGGYYEQYF. CDR3 nucleotides: TGTGCCAGCAGTTTTTTTGCGGGGGGATACTACGAGCAGTACTTC.

The genes are TRBV5-6 and TRBJ2-3, with TRBD2 as a possible D gene (6 bases). The germline CDR1 and CDR2 sequences are SGHDT and YYEEEE. The length of the CDR3 is 18 residues. Trimming cost V 0 bases and J 0 bases, with 17 bases left between them. CDR3 in amino acids: CASSLGSAGPSSTDTQYF. As DNA, the CDR3 is TGTGCCAGCAGCTTGGGGTCCGCGGGACCCTCTAGCACAGATACGCAGTATTTT.

The table lists this clonotype with a few counts. The V gene is TRBV12-3 or TRBV12-4, the J gene TRBJ2-3; D might be TRBD1 (6 bases). Deletions cut 6 bases from V and 1 base from J, with 14 bases between. The CDR3 covers 15 residues. Here the CDR3 DNA reads TGTGCCAGCAGCCTGAACAGGGTGGGCACAGATACGCAGTATTTT. Residues: CASSLNRVGTDTQYF.

The chain combines TRBV5-1 with TRBJ2-7; tentatively, D is TRBD1 (6 bases). V was pared by 2 bases and J by 5 bases, with 17 bases between. Germline assignment: CDR1 SGHRS and CDR2 YFSETQ. CDR3 length equals 15 residues. Here the CDR3 reads CASSFRTGQGDEQYF. CDR3 nucleotides: TGCGCCAGCAGCTTCCGAACAGGGCAAGGAGACGAGCAGTACTTC. The whole variable domain, filled in from reference TRBV5-1 and TRBJ2-7, reads KAGVTQTPRYLIKTRGQQVTLSCSPISGHRSVSWYQQTPGQGLQFLFEYFSETQRNKGNFPGRFSGRQFSNSRSEMNVSTLELGDSALYLCASSFRTGQGDEQYFGPGTRLTVT.

The chain employs TRBV27 and TRBJ1-6; possible D gene TRBD1, 5 bases. The CDR3 loop spans 13 amino acids. With 6 bases removed from V and 10 bases from J, the gap between germline ends came to 13 bases. CDR1 and CDR2 from the germline V gene are MNHEY and SMNVEV (reference sequence). CDR3 amino acids: CASRTTAFSPLHF. The CDR3, as DNA: TGTGCCAGCAGGACGACAGCCTTCTCACCCCTCCACTTT.

The J gene is TRBJ2-1, the V gene TRBV4-3, with TRBD2 matching over 7 bases. Germline assignment: CDR1 LGHNA and CDR2 YSLEER. This CDR3 comprises 15 residues. V shed 0 bases, J shed 11 bases, and the junction held 10 bases outside the gene matches. CDR3 amino acids: CASSQDLVASGKQFF. DNA for the CDR3: TGCGCCAGCAGCCAAGATCTCGTTGCTAGCGGTAAGCAGTTCTTC.

This clonotype was observed a handful of times. The gene calls are TRBV3-1 and TRBJ2-7, with TRBD2 matching 7 bases. This CDR3 has 15 amino acids. Germline-derived CDR1 and CDR2 are LGHDT and YNNKEL (reference sequence). The junction had 3 bases not matched to a gene; V was cut back by 0 bases and J by 1 base. CDR3 DNA: TGTGCCAGCAGCCAAGAACTAGCGAGGTCCTACGAGCAGTACTTC. Translated: CASSQELARSYEQYF.

This clonotype was counted between two and nine times. This chain uses TRBV4-3 with TRBJ2-5; 10 nucleotides align to TRBD1. Unmatched junction bases numbered 10, after V lost 2 bases and J lost 4 bases. This CDR3 spans 17 amino acids. In germline, CDR1 is LGHNA, CDR2 YSLEER. The CDR3 region has the DNA TGCGCCAGCAGCCAAAACTTTCCCGGGACAGGGGTAGAGACCCAGTACTTC. Translating gives CASSQNFPGTGVETQYF.

The CDR3, as DNA: TGCGCCAGCAGCCCCAGCGGGAAGGAGACCCAGTACTTC. Translation gives CASSPSGKETQYF. The genes are TRBV5-1 and TRBJ2-5; the match to TRBD2 covers 7 bases. After removal of 4 bases from V and 5 bases from J, the junction contained 5 bases not matched to a gene. There are 13 residues in the CDR3. Germline CDR1 is SGHRS and CDR2 is YFSETQ.

The chain is built from TRBV24-1 and TRBJ2-5; possible D gene TRBD2, 6 bases. Trimming left V 3 bases short and J 2 bases short, with 15 bases between. The germline V gene has CDR1 KGHDR and CDR2 SFDVKD. The CDR3 contains 16 residues. The CDR3: CATSDLGGADQETQYF. The CDR3 coding sequence is TGTGCCACCAGTGATCTTGGCGGGGCGGATCAAGAGACCCAGTACTTC.

V gene TRBV11-2 combines with J gene TRBJ2-5; 13 nucleotides line up with TRBD2. This CDR3 is 17 amino acids long. Germline assignment: CDR1 SGHAT and CDR2 FQNNGV. V was clipped by 4 bases and J by 4 bases; unmatched bases: 9. Written as DNA, the CDR3 is TGTGCCAGCAGCTCTGATCGAAGACTAGCGGGAGGAGAGACCCAGTACTTC. This codes for CASSSDRRLAGGETQYF.

This clonotype came up a few times. The chain links TRBV5-6 to TRBJ1-1; D gene unclear. V lost 0 bases to trimming and J lost 12 bases, with 18 bases between them. The length of the CDR3 is 14 residues. Germline loops: CDR1 SGHDT, CDR2 YYEEEE. Written as DNA, the CDR3 is TGTGCCAGCAGCTTGGGAATTGACCGCACTCCCCCTTTCTTT. It translates to CASSLGIDRTPPFF.

The table lists this clonotype with a few counts. This chain links TRBV7-2 with TRBJ2-7; a possible D gene is TRBD2 (5 bases). V dropped 4 bases and J dropped 0 bases, with 16 bases sitting between them. This CDR3 has 16 residues. Germline CDR1 is SGHTA and CDR2 is FQGNSA. CDR3 loop: CASSSRGLTRSYEQYF. The CDR3 DNA reads as TGTGCCAGCAGCTCCAGAGGACTTACTCGCTCCTACGAGCAGTACTTC.

This chain uses TRBV5-1 with TRBJ1-1; no reliable D call. Per the germline V gene, CDR1 is SGHRS and CDR2 is YFSETQ. This CDR3 comprises 15 residues. V gave up 3 bases and J gave up 1 base, with 13 bases separating them. The CDR3 DNA is TGCGCCAGCAGCTCCCGGAGCCCCGGGAACACTGAAGCTTTCTTT. This sequence encodes CASSSRSPGNTEAFF. The whole variable domain, remainder taken from reference TRBV5-1 and TRBJ1-1, is KAGVTQTPRYLIKTRGQQVTLSCSPISGHRSVSWYQQTPGQGLQFLFEYFSETQRNKGNFPGRFSGRQFSNSRSEMNVSTLELGDSALYLCASSSRSPGNTEAFFGQGTRLTVV.

This rearrangement joins TRBV12-3 or TRBV12-4 to TRBJ2-1; tentatively, D is TRBD2 (5 bases). The germline V and J ends were trimmed by 6 bases and 2 bases, with 8 bases remaining between them. This CDR3 region has 13 residues. The CDR3: CASRPGTYNEQFF. The DNA of the CDR3 is TGTGCCAGCAGACCGGGAACCTACAATGAGCAGTTCTTC.